One and the same sample provided the 7 T cell receptor beta chains below, sequenced in a study of shared clonotypes between healthy human individuals. Clones were read by immunoSEQ multiplex PCR, and TCRdb kept only the in-frame ones, dropping some. The table lists about 1.5 million clones, roughly 96% of them singletons. Sequencing was carried out using naive CD4+ T cells sorted from blood. Documented subset: CD45RA+ positively selected. The receptors were gathered from a man aged 30-40 years in good health.

The chain combines TRBV7-2 with TRBJ1-2; no firm D call. There are 12 residues in the CDR3. The germline V gene has CDR1 SGHTA and CDR2 FQGNSA. Trimming cost V 2 bases and J 7 bases, with 8 bases left between them. The CDR3 region has the DNA TGTGCCAGCAGCTTATGGGGTTTTGGCTACACCTTC. Amino acids: CASSLWGFGYTF. The complete variable domain, with remaining parts taken from reference TRBV7-2 and TRBJ1-2, reads GAGVSQSPSNKVTEKGKDVELRCDPISGHTALYWYRQSLGQGLEFLIYFQGNSAPDKSGLPSDRFSAERTGGSVSTLTIQRTQQEDSAVYLCASSLWGFGYTFGSGTRLTVV.

V usage is TRBV5-4 and J usage is TRBJ2-1; TRBD2 aligns across 13 bases. The CDR3 sequence is 14 residues long. Per germline, CDR1 SGHNT and CDR2 YYREEE (reference sequence). J gave up 11 bases and V 4 bases, and 6 bases lay outside the gene matches. CDR3 loop: CASSHRTSGSKQFF. CDR3 DNA sequence: TGTGCCAGCAGCCATCGGACTAGCGGGAGTAAGCAGTTCTTC.

This clone was observed once. This chain uses TRBV20-1 with TRBJ1-1; D unclear. With 5 bases removed from V and 7 bases from J, the gap between germline ends came to 11 bases. Germline V gene data show CDR1 as DFQATT and CDR2 as SNEGSKA (reference sequence). CDR3 length equals 11 residues. The CDR3 here is CSAATDGEAFF. CDR3 in DNA: TGCAGTGCTGCCACAGACGGTGAAGCTTTCTTT.

The gene calls are TRBV5-1 and TRBJ2-7; 8 bases agree with TRBD1. CDR1 is SGHRS, CDR2 YFSETQ, per germline. The CDR3 covers 14 residues. The junction had 7 bases not matched to a gene; V was cut back by 3 bases and J by 5 bases. CDR3 bases: TGCGCCAGCAGCTCCTGGACAGGGAGCCACGAGCAGTACTTC. It is translated as CASSSWTGSHEQYF.

The chain has TRBV19 and TRBJ2-7; the D is unclear. The V and J ends lost 3 bases and 3 bases respectively, with 12 bases between them. CDR1 is LNHDA and CDR2 is SQIVND in the germline V gene (reference sequence). There are 14 residues in the CDR3. CDR3 coding DNA: TGTGCCAGTAGTATTCTAGTCGACTTCTACGAGCAGTACTTC. Its translation: CASSILVDFYEQYF.

This chain uses TRBV5-6 with TRBJ1-5, with D perhaps TRBD1 (5 bases). In germline, CDR1 is SGHDT, CDR2 YYEEEE. This CDR3 has 16 amino acids. Trimming shortened V by 4 bases and J by 1 base, and 15 bases separated the two germline ends. In DNA, the CDR3 is TGTGCCAGCAGCCGACGACGGGGGTCGAGCAATCAGCCCCAGCATTTT. Translated, it gives CASSRRRGSSNQPQHF.

The chain links TRBV14 to TRBJ1-2; no firm D call. The CDR3 has 12 amino acids. V was clipped by 1 base and J by 9 bases, with 9 bases between them. The V gene's germline CDR1 is SGHDN and CDR2 FVKESK. CDR3 bases: TGTGCCAGCAGCCAAGCCTCTGTTCGCTACACCTTC. Translating gives CASSQASVRYTF.